This TCR beta chain originates from a study of cytomegalovirus exposure and HLA in healthy donors. The CDR3 is 14 amino acids. V lost 9 bases and J lost 5; bases outside the gene matches: 7. CDR1 is MNHNY and CDR2 is SVGAGI in the germline V gene (reference sequence). Study-wide points: What a later analysis showed was that several of the most significant clusters appeared linked to common viral pathogens. Beyond CMV serostatus, there was no information to go on about immune exposure. The study put some 150 TCR beta chains on its list as cytomegalovirus-associated.

The PCR employed 60 Vbeta primers together with 13 Jbeta primers. The assay was immunoSEQ multiplex PCR, and TCRdb's table has in-frame clones only and misses some. The sample lists about 160,000 clones; roughly 80% were seen once. In regard to this clone: Its antigen is undetermined.

This receptor was identified in a man aged 40-50 years in good health and CMV-seronegative. The sample was PBMCs. The V gene is TRBV6-6, the J gene TRBJ2-2; TRBD1 agrees at 9 bases. The CDR3 here is CASSRDRATGELFF. Here the CDR3 DNA reads TGTGCCAGTTCCCGGGACAGGGCAACCGGGGAGCTGTTTTTT.